This record looks at one T cell receptor (beta chain) sequence and its context. The antigen is undetermined. This sample is drawn from a study of T cell responses to AZD1222 COVID-19 vaccine. Whole-study results and caveats: Across spike, vaccine-associated CD4 TCRs were found, dominant at 160-218 and 743-854.

V lost 2 bases and J 6 bases, leaving 13 bases between the germline ends. Germline loops: CDR1 SNHLY, CDR2 FYNNEI. The CDR3 has 14 residues. The repertoire was sequenced with immunoSEQ multiplex PCR; TCRdb's copy has only in-frame clones and lacks some. Of about 150,000 clones detected, under 95% appear once; the ten largest clones hold approximately 3.4%. Pooled together were second doses at about 4 or about 12 weeks. The rearrangement links TRBV2 to TRBJ2-5; weak D call: TRBD1 (6 bases). This TCR was recovered from an adult who received the AZD1222 COVID-19 vaccine. The specimen was peripheral blood, collected 28 days after the second AZD1222 dose. CDR3 sequence (DNA): TGTGCCAGCAGTGAACAGGGGACGCAACAGACCCAGTACTTC. This encodes CASSEQGTQQTQYF. Full variable domain (remainder filled in from reference TRBV2 and TRBJ2-5): EPEVTQTPSHQVTQMGQEVILRCVPISNHLYFYWYRQILGQKVEFLVSFYNNEISEKSEIFDDQFSVERPDGSNFTLKIRSTKLEDSAMYFCASSEQGTQQTQYFGPGTRLLVL.